The 23 T cell receptor beta chains in this list originate from one sample, sequenced in a study of CD8 T cells in Susac syndrome. With random hexamers, reverse transcription was performed on roughly 0.5 to 1 ug of RNA. TCRdb recomputed calls from the immunoSEQ multiplex PCR reads with MiXCR, one row per CDR3 protein. The data contain 150,000 to 200,000 distinct CDR3 sequences, roughly 91% of them singletons. The sequenced sample was CD4+ T cells from PBMCs. Receptors were obtained from a human donor with Susac syndrome.

In nucleotides, the CDR3 is TGCGCCAGCAGCTTATCTAGCGCGGGTAGCACCGGGGAGCTGTTTTTT. It encodes CASSLSSAGSTGELFF. The V and J genes are TRBV5-1 and TRBJ2-2; weak D call: TRBD2 (6 bases). V was cut by 2 bases and J by 4 bases, with 15 bases left in between. Per the germline V gene, CDR1 is SGHRS and CDR2 is YFSETQ. The CDR3 covers 16 residues.

This clonotype was detected only once. The V and J genes are TRBV2 and TRBJ2-1; unclear D gene. CDR3 length: 13 residues. Germline CDR1 and CDR2: SNHLY and FYNNEI. V lost 7 bases to trimming and J lost 0 bases, with 7 bases between them. The CDR3: CASKASSYNEQFF. CDR3 coding DNA: TGTGCCAGCAAGGCTAGCTCCTACAATGAGCAGTTCTTC.

V is TRBV7-9 and J is TRBJ2-1; 7 bases fit TRBD1. The CDR3 extends over 13 amino acids. CDR1 SEHNR and CDR2 FQNEAQ come from the germline V gene (reference sequence). With V trimmed by 5 bases and J by 15 bases, 13 bases remained unmatched. Here the CDR3 reads CASSNLQGLSTFF. The CDR3 DNA reads as TGTGCCAGCAGCAACCTACAGGGGCTAAGTACGTTCTTC.

The V and J genes are TRBV10-3 and TRBJ1-6, with D tentatively TRBD1 (5 bases). This CDR3 contains 15 residues. V lost 4 bases and J lost 5, with 12 bases in between. CDR1 ENHRY and CDR2 SYGVKD come from the germline V gene. CDR3 in amino acids: CAISVLGTDNSPLHF. In DNA, the CDR3 is TGTGCCATCAGTGTACTCGGGACGGATAATTCACCCCTCCACTTT.

V usage is TRBV24-1 and J usage is TRBJ2-5; TRBD2 agrees at 10 bases. The V and J ends lost 6 bases and 3 bases, in that order; junction bases with no gene match: 6. CDR1 and CDR2 (germline): KGHDR, SFDVKD. This CDR3 has 15 residues. The CDR3 coding sequence is TGTGCCACCAGTCATCGCCTAGCGGGAGAAGAGACCCAGTACTTC. Its protein is CATSHRLAGEETQYF.

This rearrangement joins TRBV28 to TRBJ2-5; the D gene is possibly TRBD1 (6 bases). The CDR3 loop spans 15 amino acids. Germline V gene sequence: CDR1 MDHEN, CDR2 SYDVKM. The V and J ends lost 9 bases and 0 bases respectively, with 17 bases between them. The CDR3 DNA is TGTGCCAGTAACCGACAGGTCACGTACCAAGAGACCCAGTACTTC. This encodes CASNRQVTYQETQYF.

The gene calls are TRBV12-3 or TRBV12-4 and TRBJ1-5; unclear D gene. CDR3 size: 14 residues. V was pared by 5 bases and J by 0 bases, with 8 bases between. The CDR3: CASSPSSSNQPQHF. CDR3 coding DNA: TGTGCCAGCAGTCCCTCCAGTAGCAATCAGCCCCAGCATTTT.

This rearrangement joins TRBV7-3 to TRBJ2-1; 9 nucleotides match TRBD1. The CDR3 has 12 amino acids. Germline V gene data show CDR1 as SGHTA and CDR2 as FQGTGA. V lost 1 base and J lost 13; bases outside the gene matches: 2. CDR3 sequence reads: CASSLMGQGQFF. The CDR3 region has the DNA TGTGCCAGCAGCTTAATGGGACAGGGTCAGTTCTTC.

CDR3 protein: CASSLEGRRADTQYF. The DNA of the CDR3 is TGTGCCAGCAGCTTAGAGGGCAGGAGAGCAGATACGCAGTATTTT. The genes are TRBV7-3 and TRBJ2-3; TRBD2 might be the D (5 bases). V was shortened by 2 bases and J by 4 bases, with 13 bases between the two germline ends. This CDR3 region has 15 residues. Germline values: CDR1 SGHTA, CDR2 FQGTGA.

The gene calls are TRBV7-9 and TRBJ2-3, with 7 bases that match TRBD1. J lost 5 bases, V lost 7 bases, and 6 bases had no gene match. Germline CDR1 SEHNR, CDR2 FQNEAQ (reference sequence). The CDR3 is 13 residues long. CDR3 DNA sequence: TGTGCCAGCAATACAGGGGCCTTAGATACGCAGTATTTT. This gives the protein CASNTGALDTQYF.

V is TRBV2 and J is TRBJ1-2; a possible D gene is TRBD1 (6 bases). V was pared by 3 bases and J by 8 bases, with 13 bases between. The CDR3 has 13 amino acids. CDR1 is SNHLY, CDR2 FYNNEI, per germline. The CDR3 sequence: CASSDRQVIGYTF. The CDR3 DNA reads TGTGCCAGCAGTGACCGACAGGTGATAGGCTACACCTTC.

V gene TRBV9 combines with J gene TRBJ1-3; 10 nucleotides line up with TRBD1. This CDR3 region has 18 residues. Germline V gives CDR1 SGDLS, CDR2 YYNGEE. The trim removed 3 bases at V and 0 bases at J, leaving 9 bases unmatched. CDR3 in DNA: TGTGCCAGCAGCGCGGGACAGGGGTTCTCTCTCTCTGGAAACACCATATATTTT. Its protein is CASSAGQGFSLSGNTIYF. Full variable domain (remainder filled in from reference TRBV9 and TRBJ1-3): DSGVTQTPKHLITATGQRVTLRCSPRSGDLSVYWYQQSLDQGLQFLIQYYNGEERAKGNILERFSAQQFPDLHSELNLSSLELGDSALYFCASSAGQGFSLSGNTIYFGEGSWLTVV.

The chain recombines TRBV19 with TRBJ2-5, with TRBD2 as a possible D gene (6 bases). This CDR3 has 13 residues. The germline V gene has CDR1 LNHDA and CDR2 SQIVND (reference sequence). V lost 6 bases and J 5 bases, leaving 13 bases between the germline ends. For the CDR3, the DNA is TGTGCCAGTAGACGCCTAGCGTCCGAGACCCAGTACTTC. Its translation: CASRRLASETQYF.

This chain joins TRBV28 and TRBJ2-5; no definite D call. Per the germline V gene, CDR1 is MDHEN and CDR2 is SYDVKM. Trimming shortened V by 4 bases and J by 4 bases, and 7 bases separated the two germline ends. The CDR3 covers 12 residues. The CDR3 bases are TGTGCCAGCAGTTCCTCCACAGAGACCCAGTACTTC. It encodes CASSSSTETQYF. The variable domain in full, with the rest retrieved from reference TRBV28 and TRBJ2-5, is DVKVTQSSRYLVKRTGEKVFLECVQDMDHENMFWYRQDPGLGLRLIYFSYDVKMKEKGDIPEGYSVSREKKERFSLILESASTNQTSMYLCASSSSTETQYFGPGTRLLVL.

The gene calls are TRBV12-3 or TRBV12-4 and TRBJ2-7, with 8 bases matching TRBD1. With 6 bases clipped from V and 0 bases from J, the junction kept 4 bases outside the gene matches. This CDR3 is 14 amino acids long. The CDR3 bases are TGTGCCAGCAGGCAAGGACAGGGCTCCTACGAGCAGTACTTC. This codes for CASRQGQGSYEQYF.

The chain has TRBV20-1 and TRBJ2-7, with D perhaps TRBD2 (7 bases). V was cut by 3 bases and J by 2 bases, with 14 bases left in between. Germline-derived CDR1 and CDR2 are DFQATT and SNEGSKA (reference sequence). This CDR3 is built from 14 residues. CDR3 loop: CSARKGEGPYEQYF. The CDR3 bases are TGCAGTGCTAGGAAGGGGGAGGGCCCCTACGAGCAGTACTTC.

To note about this clonotype: The DNA is left out, because the CDR3 cannot be placed on it with certainty; the CDR3 is given as TCRdb lists it. The chain links TRBV12-2 to TRBJ1-4. TRBV12-2 represents a pseudogene. The CDR3 is 14 amino acids in total, end residues counted. This CDR3 reads CASRKARRMKNCFF.

The rearrangement joins TRBV2 to TRBJ1-1; possible D gene TRBD1, 6 bases. V gave up 2 bases and J gave up 8 bases, with 15 bases separating them. There are 14 residues in the CDR3. The germline V gene encodes CDR1 SNHLY and CDR2 FYNNEI. The chain's CDR3 is CASSEHGSGGEAFF. DNA of the CDR3: TGTGCCAGCAGTGAACATGGGAGTGGGGGCGAAGCTTTCTTT.

The rearrangement joins TRBV5-1 to TRBJ2-5, with TRBD1 matching over 8 bases. Germline CDR1 reads SGHRS; CDR2 reads YFSETQ. The V and J ends lost 4 bases and 5 bases, in that order; junction bases with no gene match: 10. This CDR3 comprises 15 residues. CDR3 loop: CASSERTGKEETQYF. The CDR3 nucleotides are TGCGCCAGCAGCGAAAGGACAGGGAAGGAGGAGACCCAGTACTTC.

The genes are TRBV29-1 and TRBJ2-2; 7 positions match TRBD1. Germline lookup yields CDR1 SQVTM and CDR2 ANQGSEA. The V segment lost 5 bases and the J segment 1 base; nucleotides outside the gene matches: 4. The CDR3 length is 14 residues. CDR3: CSVLTGLNTGELFF. CDR3 nucleotides: TGCAGCGTTTTGACAGGGCTGAACACCGGGGAGCTGTTTTTT.

The chain is built from TRBV3-1 and TRBJ1-6; 7 bases align to TRBD1. The germline CDR1 and CDR2 sequences are LGHDT and YNNKEL (reference sequence). The CDR3 length is 21 residues. The junction had 21 bases not matched to a gene; V was cut back by 7 bases and J by 0 bases. CDR3 nucleotides: TGTGCCAGCACCGATAGTCCGGGAGGCGACAGGGTAATCTCCTATAATTCACCCCTCCACTTT. This codes for CASTDSPGGDRVISYNSPLHF.

The chain has TRBV6-2 or TRBV6-3 and TRBJ2-1; 9 bases line up with TRBD2. The CDR3 covers 16 residues. The V gene's germline CDR1 is MNHEY and CDR2 SVGEGT. J lost 5 bases, V lost 2 bases, and 7 bases had no gene match. CDR3 amino acids: CASSYNLAGTNNEQFF. CDR3 coding DNA: TGTGCCAGCAGTTACAACCTAGCGGGGACAAACAATGAGCAGTTCTTC.

The chain recombines TRBV5-1 with TRBJ2-7, with 10 bases aligning to TRBD1. This CDR3 comprises 16 residues. CDR1 and CDR2 from the germline V gene are SGHRS and YFSETQ. After removal of 3 bases from V and 2 bases from J, the junction contained 8 bases not matched to a gene. This chain's CDR3 is CASSSPRQGAAYEQYF. CDR3 DNA: TGCGCCAGCAGCTCACCTAGACAGGGGGCAGCCTACGAGCAGTACTTC.